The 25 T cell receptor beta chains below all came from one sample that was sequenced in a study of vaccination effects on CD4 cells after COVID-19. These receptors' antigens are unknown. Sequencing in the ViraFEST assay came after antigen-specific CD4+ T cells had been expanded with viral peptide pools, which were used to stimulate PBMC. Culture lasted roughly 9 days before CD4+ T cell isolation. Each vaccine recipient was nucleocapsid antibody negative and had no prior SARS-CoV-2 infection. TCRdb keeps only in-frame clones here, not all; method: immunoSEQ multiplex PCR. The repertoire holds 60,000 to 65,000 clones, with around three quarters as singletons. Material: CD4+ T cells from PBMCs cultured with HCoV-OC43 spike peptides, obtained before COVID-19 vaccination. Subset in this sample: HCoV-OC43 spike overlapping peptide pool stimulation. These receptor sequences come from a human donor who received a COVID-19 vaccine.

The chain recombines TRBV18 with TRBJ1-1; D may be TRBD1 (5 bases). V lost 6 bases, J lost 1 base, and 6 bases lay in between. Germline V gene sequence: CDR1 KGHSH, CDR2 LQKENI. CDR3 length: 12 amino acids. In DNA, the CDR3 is TGTGCCAGCTCGGGGGAGAACACTGAAGCTTTCTTT. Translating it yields CASSGENTEAFF.

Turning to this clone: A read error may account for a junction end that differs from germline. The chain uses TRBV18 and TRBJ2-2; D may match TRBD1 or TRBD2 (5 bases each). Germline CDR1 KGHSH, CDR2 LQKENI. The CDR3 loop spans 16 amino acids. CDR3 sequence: CASLPRSQGPTGELFF. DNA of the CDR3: TGTGCCAGCTTACCACGGTCTCAGGGACCGACCGGGGAGCTGTTTTTT.

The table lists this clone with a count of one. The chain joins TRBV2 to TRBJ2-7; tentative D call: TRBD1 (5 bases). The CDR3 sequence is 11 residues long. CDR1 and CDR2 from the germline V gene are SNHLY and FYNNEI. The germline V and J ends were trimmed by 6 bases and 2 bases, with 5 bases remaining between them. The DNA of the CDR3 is TGTGCCAGCAGACAGGCCTACGAGCAGTACGTC. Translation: CASRQAYEQYV.

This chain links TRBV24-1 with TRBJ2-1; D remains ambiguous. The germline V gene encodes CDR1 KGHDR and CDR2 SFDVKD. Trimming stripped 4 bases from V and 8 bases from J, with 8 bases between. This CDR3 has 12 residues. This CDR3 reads CATSERNYEQFF. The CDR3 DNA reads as TGTGCCACCAGTGAGAGGAATTATGAGCAGTTCTTC.

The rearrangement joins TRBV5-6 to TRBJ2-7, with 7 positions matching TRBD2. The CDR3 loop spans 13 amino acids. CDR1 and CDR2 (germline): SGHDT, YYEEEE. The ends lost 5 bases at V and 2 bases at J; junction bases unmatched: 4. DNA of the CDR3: TGTGCCAGCAGACGGGGAGGGGCCTACGAGCAGTACGTC. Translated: CASRRGGAYEQYV.

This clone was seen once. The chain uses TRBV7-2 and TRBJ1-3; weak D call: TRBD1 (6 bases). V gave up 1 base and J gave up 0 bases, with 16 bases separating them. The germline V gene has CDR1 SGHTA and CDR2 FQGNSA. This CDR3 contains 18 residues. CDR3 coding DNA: TGTGCCAGCAGCTTAGGAGGTTTCTTACAGGGCTCTGGAAACACCATATATTTT. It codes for CASSLGGFLQGSGNTIYF.

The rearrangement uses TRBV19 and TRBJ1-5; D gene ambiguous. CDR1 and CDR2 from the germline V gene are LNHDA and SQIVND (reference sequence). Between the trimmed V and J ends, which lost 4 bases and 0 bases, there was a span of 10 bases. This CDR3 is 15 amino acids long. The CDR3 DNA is TGTGCCAGTAGTAGTTTCGGGGATAGCAATCAGCCCCAGCATTTT. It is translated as CASSSFGDSNQPQHF.

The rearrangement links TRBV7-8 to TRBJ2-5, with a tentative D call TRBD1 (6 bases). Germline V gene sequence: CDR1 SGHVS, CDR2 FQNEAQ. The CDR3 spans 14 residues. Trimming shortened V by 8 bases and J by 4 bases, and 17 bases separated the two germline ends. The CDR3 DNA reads TGTGCCAGCGCTAGTACCAGGGGTCGAGAGACCCAGTACTTC. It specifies CASASTRGRETQYF.

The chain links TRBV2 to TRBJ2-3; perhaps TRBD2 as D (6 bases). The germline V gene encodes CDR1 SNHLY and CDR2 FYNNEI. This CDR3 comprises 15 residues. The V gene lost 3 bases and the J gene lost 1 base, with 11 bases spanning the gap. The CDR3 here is CASSEEGLGTDTQYF. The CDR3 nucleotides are TGTGCCAGCAGTGAGGAGGGCTTGGGCACAGATACGCAGTATTTT.

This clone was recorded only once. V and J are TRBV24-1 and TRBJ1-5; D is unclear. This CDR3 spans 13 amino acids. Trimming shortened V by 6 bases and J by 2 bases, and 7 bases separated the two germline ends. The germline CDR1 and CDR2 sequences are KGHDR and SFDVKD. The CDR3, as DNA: TGTGCCACCAGTCCTTCCGGCAATCAGCCCCAGCATTTT. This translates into CATSPSGNQPQHF.

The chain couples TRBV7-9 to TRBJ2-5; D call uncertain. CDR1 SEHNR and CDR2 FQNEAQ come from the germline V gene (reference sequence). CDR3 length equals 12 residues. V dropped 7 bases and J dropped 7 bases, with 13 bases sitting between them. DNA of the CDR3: TGTGCCAGCACTAATCCCTTAATGACCCAGTACTTC. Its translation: CASTNPLMTQYF.

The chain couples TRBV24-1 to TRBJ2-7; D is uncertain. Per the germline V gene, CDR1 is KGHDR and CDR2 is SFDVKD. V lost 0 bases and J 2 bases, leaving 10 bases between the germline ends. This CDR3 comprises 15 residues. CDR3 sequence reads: CATSDLKYRTYEQYV. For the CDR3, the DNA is TGTGCCACCAGTGATTTGAAGTACAGAACCTACGAGCAGTACGTC.

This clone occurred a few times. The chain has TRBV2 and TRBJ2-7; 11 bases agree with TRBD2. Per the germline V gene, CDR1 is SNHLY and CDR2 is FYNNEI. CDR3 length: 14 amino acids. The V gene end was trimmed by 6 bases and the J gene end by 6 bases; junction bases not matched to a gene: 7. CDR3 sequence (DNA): TGTGCCAGCAGACTACTAGCGGGGGTTTCCGAGCAGTACGTC. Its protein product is CASRLLAGVSEQYV.

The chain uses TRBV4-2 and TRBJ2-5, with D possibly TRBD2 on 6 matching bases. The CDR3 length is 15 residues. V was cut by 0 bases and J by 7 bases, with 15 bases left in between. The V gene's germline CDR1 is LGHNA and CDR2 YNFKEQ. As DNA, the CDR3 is TGTGCCAGCAGCCAAGACGGCGACAGACTAGTGACCCAGTACTTC. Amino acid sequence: CASSQDGDRLVTQYF.

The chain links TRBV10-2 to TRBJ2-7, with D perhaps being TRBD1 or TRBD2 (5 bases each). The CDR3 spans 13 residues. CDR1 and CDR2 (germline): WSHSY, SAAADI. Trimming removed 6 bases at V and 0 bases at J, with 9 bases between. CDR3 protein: CASRRDGSYEQYV. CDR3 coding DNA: TGCGCCAGCAGACGGGACGGCTCCTACGAGCAGTACGTC.

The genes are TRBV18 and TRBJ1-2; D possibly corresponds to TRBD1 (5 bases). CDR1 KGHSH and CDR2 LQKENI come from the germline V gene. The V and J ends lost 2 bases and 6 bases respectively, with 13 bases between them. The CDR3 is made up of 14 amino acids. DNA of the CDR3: TGTGCCAGCTCACCATCGGAAGGGGCTGATGGCTACACCTTC. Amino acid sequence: CASSPSEGADGYTF.

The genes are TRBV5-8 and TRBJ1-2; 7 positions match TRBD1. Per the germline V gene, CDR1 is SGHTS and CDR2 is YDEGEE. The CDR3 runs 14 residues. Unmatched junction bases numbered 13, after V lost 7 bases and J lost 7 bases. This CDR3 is CASSSQEGQVGYTF. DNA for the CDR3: TGTGCCAGCTCTTCCCAGGAAGGACAGGTTGGCTACACCTTC.

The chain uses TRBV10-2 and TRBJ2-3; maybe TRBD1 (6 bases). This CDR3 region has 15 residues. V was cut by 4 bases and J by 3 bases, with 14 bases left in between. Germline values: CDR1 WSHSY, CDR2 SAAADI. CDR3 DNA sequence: TGCGCCAGCAGTGGACGCAGGGGTAGGACAGATACGCAGTATTTT. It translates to CASSGRRGRTDTQYF.

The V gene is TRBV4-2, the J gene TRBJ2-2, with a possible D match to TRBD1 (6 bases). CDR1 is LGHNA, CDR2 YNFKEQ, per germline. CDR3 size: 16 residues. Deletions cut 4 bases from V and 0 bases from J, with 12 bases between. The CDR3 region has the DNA TGTGCCAGCAGCCCTGGGGACAAAGCGAACACCGGGGAGCTGTTTTTT. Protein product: CASSPGDKANTGELFF.

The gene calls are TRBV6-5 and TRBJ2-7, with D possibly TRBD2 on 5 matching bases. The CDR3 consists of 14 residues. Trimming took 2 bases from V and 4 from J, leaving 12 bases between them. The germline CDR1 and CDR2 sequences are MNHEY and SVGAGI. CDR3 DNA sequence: TGTGCCAGCAGTTACGGTCGGGAAACTTACGAGCAGTACGTC. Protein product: CASSYGRETYEQYV.

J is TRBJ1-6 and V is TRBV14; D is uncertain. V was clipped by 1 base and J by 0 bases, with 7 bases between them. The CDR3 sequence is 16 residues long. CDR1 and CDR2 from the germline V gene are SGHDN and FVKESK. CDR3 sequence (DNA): TGTGCCAGCAGCCAAGGCGAGAGCTCCTATAATTCACCCCTCCACTTT. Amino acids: CASSQGESSYNSPLHF.

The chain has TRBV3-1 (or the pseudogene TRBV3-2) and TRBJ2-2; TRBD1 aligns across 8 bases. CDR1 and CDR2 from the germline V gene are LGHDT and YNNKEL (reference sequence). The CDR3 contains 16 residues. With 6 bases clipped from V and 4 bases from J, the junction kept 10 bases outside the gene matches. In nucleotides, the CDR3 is TGTGCCAGCAGTCGCTTCCAGGGGGCTAGCACCGGGGAGCTGTTTTTT. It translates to CASSRFQGASTGELFF.

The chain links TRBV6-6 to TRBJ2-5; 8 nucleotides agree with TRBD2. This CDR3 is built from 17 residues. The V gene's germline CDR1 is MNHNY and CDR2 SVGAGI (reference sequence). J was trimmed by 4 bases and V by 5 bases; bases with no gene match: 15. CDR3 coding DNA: TGTGCCAGCAGTCCCTCATCCGGGACCGGGGGGGGAGAGACCCAGTACTTC. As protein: CASSPSSGTGGGETQYF.

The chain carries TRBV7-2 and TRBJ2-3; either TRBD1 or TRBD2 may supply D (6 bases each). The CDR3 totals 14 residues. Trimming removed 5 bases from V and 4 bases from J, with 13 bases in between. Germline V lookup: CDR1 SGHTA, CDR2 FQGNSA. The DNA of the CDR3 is TGTGCCAGCAGCCCCCAGGAGGGGGCAGATACGCAGTATTTT. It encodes CASSPQEGADTQYF. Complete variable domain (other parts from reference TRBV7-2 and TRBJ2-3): GAGVSQSPSNKVTEKGKDVELRCDPISGHTALYWYRQSLGQGLEFLIYFQGNSAPDKSGLPSDRFSAERTGGSVSTLTIQRTQQEDSAVYLCASSPQEGADTQYFGPGTRLTVL.

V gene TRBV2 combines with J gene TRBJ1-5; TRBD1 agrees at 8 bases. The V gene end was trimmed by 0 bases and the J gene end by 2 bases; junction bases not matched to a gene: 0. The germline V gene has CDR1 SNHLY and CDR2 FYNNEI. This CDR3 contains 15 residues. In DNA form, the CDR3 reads TGTGCCAGCAGTGAAGCGGACAGGGGCAATCAGCCCCAGCATTTT. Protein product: CASSEADRGNQPQHF.